The 16 T cell receptor beta chains listed next were all sequenced from one sample in a study of blood T cell repertoires in COVID-19. The protocol was immunoSEQ multiplex PCR, while the TCRdb copy is restricted to in-frame clones and leaves out a portion. The sample lists about 62,000 clones, about nine tenths seen once, with approximately 1.3% in the top ten. Sample: peripheral blood. These receptors came from an elderly woman with acute or convalescent COVID-19.

DNA for the CDR3: TGTGCCAGCGGGGGAGCGGCGGGGGCCGGTCTCTATGGCTACACCTTC. Translating it yields CASGGAAGAGLYGYTF. This sequence joins TRBV7-3 and TRBJ1-2, with D possibly TRBD1 on 6 matching bases. The CDR3 extends over 16 amino acids. Germline lookup yields CDR1 SGHTA and CDR2 FQGTGA. Trimming pared 8 bases from V and 4 bases from J, leaving 23 bases between.

The table lists this clone with a count of one. The chain carries TRBV24-1 and TRBJ2-1; D is possibly TRBD1 (5 bases). From germline, CDR1 is KGHDR and CDR2 SFDVKD. The CDR3 consists of 13 residues. Deletions cut 3 bases from V and 8 bases from J, with 10 bases between. CDR3 sequence (DNA): TGTGCCACCAGTGATGGACACTTCGATGAGCAGTTCTTC. It yields the protein CATSDGHFDEQFF.

This CDR3 is CASSLRGTVNTEAFF. CDR3 coding DNA: TGTGCCAGCAGCTTGCGTGGGACAGTTAACACTGAAGCTTTCTTT. This chain connects TRBV11-1 to TRBJ1-1; TRBD1 matches at 7 bases. The CDR3 length is 15 residues. With V trimmed by 3 bases and J by 2 bases, 6 bases remained unmatched. The V gene's germline CDR1 is SGHAT and CDR2 FQDESV (reference sequence).

This clone was detected only a few times. The CDR3 DNA is TGTGCCAGTAGTATAGGTAGCGGGAGATTGTCCTACGAGCAGTACTTC. Protein: CASSIGSGRLSYEQYF. This chain joins TRBV19 and TRBJ2-7, with 9 bases matching TRBD2. The V gene end was trimmed by 1 base and the J gene end by 1 base; junction bases not matched to a gene: 5. The CDR3 is made up of 16 amino acids. Germline CDR1 reads LNHDA; CDR2 reads SQIVND (reference sequence).

The chain recombines TRBV29-1 with TRBJ1-1; TRBD1 might be the D (5 bases). V was clipped by 7 bases and J by 1 base, with 16 bases between them. Germline CDR1 and CDR2: SQVTM and ANQGSEA. This CDR3 spans 14 amino acids. CDR3 region: CSALTTGGNTEAFF. The CDR3 DNA follows: TGCAGCGCACTCACTACGGGGGGGAACACTGAAGCTTTCTTT.

The chain is built from TRBV11-3 and TRBJ2-3, with 8 bases matching TRBD1. This CDR3 is built from 15 residues. The V segment lost 4 bases and the J segment 0 bases; nucleotides outside the gene matches: 3. Germline V gives CDR1 SGHNT, CDR2 YENEEA. CDR3: CASSSGQGSTDTQYF. The CDR3 nucleotides read TGTGCCAGCAGCTCCGGACAGGGAAGCACAGATACGCAGTATTTT. Full variable domain (remainder filled in from reference TRBV11-3 and TRBJ2-3): EAGVVQSPRYKIIEKKQPVAFWCNPISGHNTLYWYLQNLGQGPELLIRYENEEAVDDSQLPKDRFSAERLKGVDSTLKIQPAELGDSAVYLCASSSGQGSTDTQYFGPGTRLTVL.

This clone has just a few counts. This chain joins TRBV5-1 and TRBJ1-1; D gene uncertain. V gave up 0 bases and J gave up 0 bases, with 6 bases separating them. Per the germline V gene, CDR1 is SGHRS and CDR2 is YFSETQ. There are 14 residues in the CDR3. As DNA, the CDR3 is TGCGCCAGCAGCTTGGACGGGATGAACACTGAAGCTTTCTTT. As protein: CASSLDGMNTEAFF.

The gene calls are TRBV19 and TRBJ2-7; TRBD1 might be the D (6 bases). Germline CDR1 LNHDA, CDR2 SQIVND (reference sequence). The V and J ends lost 6 bases and 3 bases respectively, with 12 bases between them. The CDR3 length is 13 residues. CDR3 in amino acids: CASRARGLYEQYF. The CDR3 region has the DNA TGTGCCAGTAGAGCCAGGGGTCTCTACGAGCAGTACTTC.

The rearrangement uses TRBV30 and TRBJ1-6; no firm D call. Germline CDR1 GTSNPN, CDR2 SVGIG (reference sequence). The CDR3 runs to 13 residues. The V end lost 3 bases, the J end lost 8 bases, and 11 bases lay between the germline ends. The CDR3 loop is CAWSPERDSPLHF. Here the CDR3 DNA reads TGTGCCTGGAGCCCTGAACGGGATTCACCCCTCCACTTT.

The chain has TRBV9 and TRBJ2-2; D might be TRBD1 (7 bases). CDR3 length: 16 amino acids. V was pared by 4 bases and J by 1 base, with 14 bases between. Germline V gene sequence: CDR1 SGDLS, CDR2 YYNGEE. The chain's CDR3 is CASSLQGTWNTGELFF. DNA for the CDR3: TGTGCCAGCAGCTTACAGGGGACTTGGAACACCGGGGAGCTGTTTTTT.

The V and J genes are TRBV5-6 and TRBJ1-3; D perhaps matches TRBD1 (5 bases). This CDR3 has 15 residues. Germline V gene data show CDR1 as SGHDT and CDR2 as YYEEEE. The V end lost 5 bases, the J end lost 0 bases, and 12 bases lay between the germline ends. CDR3 loop: CASSWTPVSGNTIYF. CDR3 DNA: TGTGCCAGCAGTTGGACACCGGTCTCTGGAAACACCATATATTTT.

The genes are TRBV6-5 and TRBJ2-2; D may be TRBD2 (5 bases). Trimming removed 0 bases from V and 4 bases from J, with 9 bases in between. CDR1 and CDR2 (germline): MNHEY, SVGAGI. The CDR3 sequence is 15 residues long. CDR3 DNA sequence: TGTGCCAGCAGTTACTCGTCTGCGGGCACCGGGGAGCTGTTTTTT. It yields the protein CASSYSSAGTGELFF.

This chain joins TRBV5-1 and TRBJ2-7, with TRBD2 matching 11 bases. Germline V gives CDR1 SGHRS, CDR2 YFSETQ. The V and J ends lost 0 bases and 6 bases, in that order; junction bases with no gene match: 8. The CDR3 length is 16 residues. CDR3 nucleotide sequence: TGCGCCAGCAGCTTGGGGGGATTAGCGGGAGGGCTCGAGCAGTACTTC. It encodes CASSLGGLAGGLEQYF.

The chain uses TRBV11-3 and TRBJ2-2; maybe TRBD1 (5 bases). The CDR3 sequence is 14 residues long. The germline gives CDR1 SGHNT, CDR2 YENEEA. Trimming took 5 bases from V and 1 from J, leaving 8 bases between them. The CDR3 sequence is CASSPTVNTGELFF. For the CDR3, the DNA is TGTGCCAGCAGCCCGACAGTGAACACCGGGGAGCTGTTTTTT.

V is TRBV9 and J is TRBJ2-2; 9 bases line up with TRBD2. The CDR3 has 19 amino acids. The V segment lost 0 bases and the J segment 5 bases; nucleotides outside the gene matches: 14. From germline, CDR1 is SGDLS and CDR2 YYNGEE. The CDR3 protein is CASSVATFRGGAVTGELFF. The CDR3 region has the DNA TGTGCCAGCAGCGTAGCTACATTTCGCGGGGGGGCCGTTACCGGGGAGCTGTTTTTT.

The chain combines TRBV5-1 with TRBJ1-4; TRBD1 might be the D (5 bases). The CDR3 runs 14 residues. Trimming stripped 1 base from V and 5 bases from J, with 9 bases between. Germline V gene sequence: CDR1 SGHRS, CDR2 YFSETQ. CDR3 nucleotide sequence: TGCGCCAGCAGCTTGAGGGGCCCGAATGAAAAACTGTTTTTT. Translating it yields CASSLRGPNEKLFF.